This entry lists 2 T cell receptor beta chains sequenced from one sample in a study of cytotoxic CD8 clonotypes in ibrutinib-treated CLL. The data were produced by immunoSEQ multiplex PCR, yet TCRdb's version contains in-frame clones alone and is incomplete. Here the sample spans 20,000 to 25,000 clones, 65% to 80% being singletons. The material was PBMCs, obtained after 12 months of ibrutinib treatment. These receptors originate from a human donor with chronic lymphocytic leukemia.

V is TRBV28 and J is TRBJ2-3; possible D gene TRBD2, 5 bases. Per germline, CDR1 MDHEN and CDR2 SYDVKM. Trimming left V 3 bases short and J 0 bases short, with 22 bases between. The CDR3 is 19 amino acids. The CDR3, as DNA: TGTGCCAGCAGTTTCCGGACCCCAGGTGAGGGTCGTAGCACAGATACGCAGTATTTT. Amino acids: CASSFRTPGEGRSTDTQYF. Full variable domain (missing parts from reference TRBV28 and TRBJ2-3): DVKVTQSSRYLVKRTGEKVFLECVQDMDHENMFWYRQDPGLGLRLIYFSYDVKMKEKGDIPEGYSVSREKKERFSLILESASTNQTSMYLCASSFRTPGEGRSTDTQYFGPGTRLTVL.

The chain is built from TRBV7-8 and TRBJ2-4; D is possibly TRBD2 (6 bases). CDR3 length: 14 residues. V lost 1 base to trimming and J lost 7 bases, with 11 bases between them. Looked up from germline, CDR1 is SGHVS and CDR2 is FQNEAQ. CDR3 protein: CASSLGGEWNIQYF. CDR3 in DNA: TGTGCCAGCAGCTTAGGGGGGGAATGGAACATTCAGTACTTC.